The sequence of this T cell receptor (beta chain) was determined in a study of T cells in Graves' hyperthyroidism and ophthalmopathy. Using RNA transcripts as the source, TCR beta CDR3 regions were amplified. TCR CDR3 regions were first amplified by RT-PCR with HTBI primers. TCRdb recomputed calls from the multiplex PCR reads with MiXCR, one row per CDR3 protein. This repertoire shows about 360,000 distinct CDR3 sequences, about 25% found once; its top ten account for roughly 70%. Trimming removed 6 bases at V and 0 bases at J, with 15 bases between. The CDR3 sequence is 15 residues long. Germline-derived CDR1 and CDR2 are MDHEN and SYDVKM. For the diagnoses, clinical symptoms, serum thyroxine and TRAb, thyroid ultrasound and orbital computed tomography were used. PBMCs were obtained from 10 ml fresh peripheral blood. This clonotype was observed at least ten times.

The source of this sequence is a man aged 50 to 59 with Graves' hyperthyroidism. Sequencing input: blood. The J gene is TRBJ2-7, the V gene TRBV28; D is perhaps TRBD1 (5 bases). The CDR3 nucleotides are TGTGCCAGCAGGGCTGCTGGACAAGACTCCTACGAGCAGTACTTC. Translating gives CASRAAGQDSYEQYF.